A single sample is the source of the 16 T cell receptor beta chains below, sequenced in a study of T cell responses to AZD1222 COVID-19 vaccine. Assay: immunoSEQ multiplex PCR; the TCRdb copy retains only in-frame clones and omits some. The sample includes approximately 140,000 clones, approximately 90% seen only once; the top ten take about 14%. Sequencing was performed on peripheral blood, taken on day 0 of AZD1222 vaccination. Receptors were obtained from an adult in good health.

The chain has TRBV19 and TRBJ2-3; D remains ambiguous. The CDR3 has 14 residues. The germline V gene has CDR1 LNHDA and CDR2 SQIVND (reference sequence). Trimming cost V 7 bases and J 0 bases, with 11 bases left between them. The CDR3 reads CASKLKASTDTQYF. CDR3 DNA sequence: TGTGCCAGTAAGTTGAAGGCTAGCACAGATACGCAGTATTTT.

This clone was counted between two and nine times. The chain employs TRBV10-3 and TRBJ1-1, with D unresolved. V shed 8 bases and J shed 2 bases, with 15 bases lying between them. Per germline, CDR1 ENHRY and CDR2 SYGVKD. The CDR3 is 14 amino acids. The CDR3 loop is CAIRGGGANTEAFF. In DNA form, the CDR3 reads TGTGCCATCCGCGGTGGAGGAGCAAACACTGAAGCTTTCTTT.

The rearrangement links TRBV20-1 to TRBJ1-2; no definite D call. V was clipped by 2 bases and J by 6 bases, with 7 bases between them. CDR1 DFQATT and CDR2 SNEGSKA come from the germline V gene (reference sequence). The length of the CDR3 is 11 residues. CDR3 region: CSARRLDGYTF. The CDR3 coding sequence is TGCAGTGCTAGAAGACTTGATGGCTACACCTTC.

The rearrangement uses TRBV28 and TRBJ1-2; D remains ambiguous. Trimming took off 2 bases at V and 3 bases at J, with 4 bases between the two ends. CDR1 is MDHEN and CDR2 is SYDVKM in the germline V gene. The CDR3 spans 12 residues. CDR3 bases: TGTGCCAGCAGTTTAGGCTACTATGGCTACACCTTC. This codes for CASSLGYYGYTF.

This chain uses TRBV7-2 with TRBJ1-2; 7 bases are a match to TRBD1. Trimming at V came to 5 bases and at J to 7 bases, leaving 13 bases not matched to a gene. The CDR3 is made up of 15 amino acids. Germline lookup yields CDR1 SGHTA and CDR2 FQGNSA. The CDR3 DNA reads as TGTGCCAGCAGCACAAACCCCGGGACAGTGGGTGGCTACACCTTC. Amino acids: CASSTNPGTVGGYTF.

The rearrangement uses TRBV6-2 or TRBV6-3 and TRBJ1-5; tentatively, D is TRBD1 (6 bases). The CDR3 extends over 14 amino acids. Germline V CDR1 and CDR2: MNHEY, SVGEGT. Between the trimmed V and J ends, which lost 4 bases and 6 bases, there was a span of 13 bases. Here the CDR3 DNA reads TGTGCCAGCAGTTTGGGGGCAGAGGTTCAGCCCCAGCATTTT. Encoded protein: CASSLGAEVQPQHF.

The chain employs TRBV28 and TRBJ1-2; 9 bases match TRBD1. V was pared by 6 bases and J by 4 bases, with 3 bases of the junction left unmatched. CDR3 length: 13 amino acids. Looked up from germline, CDR1 is MDHEN and CDR2 is SYDVKM. CDR3 bases: TGTGCCAGCAGACCGGGACAGGGCTATGGCTACACCTTC. It encodes CASRPGQGYGYTF.

A note on this clone: The same CDR3 arises from other DNA sequences in this sample as well. The chain combines TRBV6-5 with TRBJ2-7; D is possibly TRBD2 (5 bases). Germline CDR1 and CDR2: MNHEY and SVGAGI. V was shortened by 0 bases and J by 0 bases, with 9 bases between the two germline ends. The CDR3 runs to 15 residues. Here the CDR3 reads CASSYSSGDSYEQYF. DNA of the CDR3: TGTGCCAGCAGTTACTCGTCCGGGGACTCCTACGAGCAGTACTTC.

The table lists this clone with a count of one. V is TRBV19 and J is TRBJ2-7, with 7 bases aligning to TRBD1. The CDR3 loop spans 15 amino acids. CDR1 is LNHDA and CDR2 is SQIVND in the germline V gene (reference sequence). V trimming: 4 bases; J trimming: 0 bases; junction bases outside the gene matches: 6. Written as DNA, the CDR3 is TGTGCCAGTAGTAGCGGACAGGTGGGCTCCTACGAGCAGTACTTC. It is translated as CASSSGQVGSYEQYF.

The V gene is TRBV3-1 (or the pseudogene TRBV3-2), the J gene TRBJ1-1; 9 bases agree with TRBD1. Trimming at V came to 4 bases and at J to 6 bases, leaving 9 bases not matched to a gene. Germline values: CDR1 LGHDT, CDR2 YNNKEL (reference sequence). CDR3 size: 15 residues. CDR3 DNA: TGTGCCAGCAGCCCGTGGACAGGGGAGAGTGCTGAAGCTTTCTTT. The encoded protein is CASSPWTGESAEAFF.

The CDR3 here is CSVGDTNYGYTF. As DNA, the CDR3 is TGCAGCGTTGGGGACACTAACTATGGCTACACCTTC. This rearrangement joins TRBV29-1 to TRBJ1-2; a weak D match, TRBD1 (6 bases). Trimming cost V 4 bases and J 0 bases, with 6 bases left between them. CDR3 length: 12 amino acids. Germline V gene data show CDR1 as SQVTM and CDR2 as ANQGSEA.

The chain combines TRBV9 with TRBJ2-1; 7 bases are shared with TRBD2. This CDR3 region has 16 residues. Trimming cost V 3 bases and J 0 bases; bases outside gene matches: 6. Germline values: CDR1 SGDLS, CDR2 YYNGEE. In DNA, the CDR3 is TGTGCCAGCAGCGAGGCGGGGGAGAGCTCCTACAATGAGCAGTTCTTC. It yields the protein CASSEAGESSYNEQFF.

The chain links TRBV2 to TRBJ2-7, with D perhaps matching TRBD2 (7 bases). V gave up 4 bases and J gave up 4 bases, with 17 bases separating them. Germline V gene sequence: CDR1 SNHLY, CDR2 FYNNEI. This CDR3 region has 15 residues. For the CDR3, the DNA is TGTGCCAGCAGTGCAGGGAGGGGGTACCAGTACGAGCAGTACTTC. Its translation is CASSAGRGYQYEQYF.

The CDR3 protein is CASSLSSTSGWDEAFF. DNA of the CDR3: TGTGCCAGCAGTTTATCGAGTACCTCTGGGTGGGATGAAGCTTTCTTT. This rearrangement joins TRBV27 to TRBJ1-1; D uncertain. The ends were cut back, 0 bases at V and 7 bases at J, with 18 bases in the middle. Germline V CDR1 and CDR2: MNHEY, SMNVEV (reference sequence). The CDR3 covers 16 residues.

The J gene is TRBJ2-5, the V gene TRBV29-1; 9 bases are a match to TRBD1. The V gene end was trimmed by 6 bases and the J gene end by 4 bases; junction bases not matched to a gene: 3. This CDR3 spans 12 amino acids. CDR1 SQVTM and CDR2 ANQGSEA come from the germline V gene. In DNA form, the CDR3 reads TGCAGCGTGGACAGGGGCGGAGAGACCCAGTACTTC. It codes for CSVDRGGETQYF.

The CDR3 bases are TGTGCCATCAGTGAGGAACTAGCGGGACAAGAGACCCAGTACTTC. Translated, it gives CAISEELAGQETQYF. This chain links TRBV10-3 with TRBJ2-5, with 10 bases identical to TRBD2. This CDR3 region has 15 residues. V was pared by 2 bases and J by 2 bases, with 2 bases of the junction left unmatched. The germline V gene has CDR1 ENHRY and CDR2 SYGVKD.